This T cell receptor (beta chain) was recorded in a study of blood T cell repertoires in COVID-19. Looking at the study overall: The United States, Italy and Spain provided the acute and convalescent COVID-19 samples. T cells, B-cell-depleted T cells, or PBMCs provided the cDNA or gDNA that served as material.

In the original processing: By means of reference gene primer amplification, nucleated cell counts were estimated. TCRdb's table, derived via immunoSEQ multiplex PCR, lists solely in-frame clones and lacks some. From that table come the V and J calls and clone size; the DNA was used to work out D and trimming. The sample has 200,000 or so clones, approximately 79% seen once. The CDR3 consists of 17 residues. Germline loops: CDR1 KGHDR, CDR2 SFDVKD. Trimming at V came to 4 bases and at J to 9 bases, leaving 16 bases not matched to a gene. Source material: peripheral blood. The chain is built from TRBV24-1 and TRBJ1-2; 10 nucleotides align to TRBD1. The TCR originated in a man in his sixties with active or convalescent COVID-19. The CDR3 coding sequence is TGTGCCACCAGTGAGGGGTACCTAAGGACAGGGGGTTATCGCTACACCTTC. Translating gives CATSEGYLRTGGYRYTF.